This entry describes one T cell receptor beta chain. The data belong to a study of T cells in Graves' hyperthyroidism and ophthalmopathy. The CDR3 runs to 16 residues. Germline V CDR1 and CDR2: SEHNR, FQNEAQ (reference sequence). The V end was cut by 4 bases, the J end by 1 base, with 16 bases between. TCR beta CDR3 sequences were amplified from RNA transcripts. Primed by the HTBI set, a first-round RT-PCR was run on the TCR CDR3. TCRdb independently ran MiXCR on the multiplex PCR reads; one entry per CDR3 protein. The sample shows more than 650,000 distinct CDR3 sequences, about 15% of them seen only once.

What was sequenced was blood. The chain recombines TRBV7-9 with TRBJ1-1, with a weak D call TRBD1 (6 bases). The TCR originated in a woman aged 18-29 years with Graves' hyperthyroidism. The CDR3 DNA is TGTGCCAGCAGCTCCCCAGGTCAGGGGCCGAACACTGAAGCTTTCTTT. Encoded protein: CASSSPGQGPNTEAFF.